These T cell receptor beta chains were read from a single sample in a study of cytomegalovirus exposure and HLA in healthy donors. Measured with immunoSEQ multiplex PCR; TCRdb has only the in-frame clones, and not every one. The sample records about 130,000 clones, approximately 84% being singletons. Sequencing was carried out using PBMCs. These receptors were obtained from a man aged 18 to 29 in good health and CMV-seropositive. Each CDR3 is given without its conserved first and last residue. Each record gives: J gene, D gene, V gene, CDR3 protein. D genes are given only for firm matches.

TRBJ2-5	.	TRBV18	ASSPNPGEPQETQY
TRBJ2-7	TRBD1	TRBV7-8	ASSLERSETGFYEQY
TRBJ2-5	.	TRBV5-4	ASSLGGREQETQY
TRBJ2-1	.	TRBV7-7	ASSEGTHNEQF
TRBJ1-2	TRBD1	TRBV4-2	ASSSSTGTVGYGYT
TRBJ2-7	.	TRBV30	ACKGGISYEQY
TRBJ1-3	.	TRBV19	ASRQTNSGNTIY
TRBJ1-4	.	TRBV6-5	ASSSSGTQNEKLF
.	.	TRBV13	ASSFWGGEQY
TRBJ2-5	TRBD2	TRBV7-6	ASSPWTSGQETQY
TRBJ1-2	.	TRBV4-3	ASSIGVYGYT
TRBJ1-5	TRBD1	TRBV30	AWSTGGVWDQPQH
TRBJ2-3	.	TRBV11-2	ASSLAIVGARDTQY
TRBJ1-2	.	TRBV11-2	ASSLDSGGARGYT
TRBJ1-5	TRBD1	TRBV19	ASSQGGGPNQPQH
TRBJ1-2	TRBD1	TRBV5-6	ASRTTGGFEFTYYGYT
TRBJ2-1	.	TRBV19	ASSMGILLSLYNEQF
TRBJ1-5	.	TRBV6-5	ASSPRGNGNQPQH
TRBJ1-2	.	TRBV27	ASSKLANYGYT
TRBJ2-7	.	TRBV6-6	ASSPTYYEQY
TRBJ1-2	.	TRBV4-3	ASSQETGDGYT
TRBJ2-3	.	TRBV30	AWNFPVGSTDTQY
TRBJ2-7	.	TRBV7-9	SSNSVSGEQY
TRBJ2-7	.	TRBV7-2	ASSSRTDSYEQY
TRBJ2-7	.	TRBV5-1	ASSWVADSYEQY
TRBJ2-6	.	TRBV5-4	ASSLIFAEALSGANVLT